The 13 T cell receptor beta chains listed next were all sequenced from one sample in a study of somatic mutations in cytotoxic T cells in rheumatoid arthritis. Sequencing was performed with immunoSEQ multiplex PCR; in TCRdb, only in-frame clones are kept and a portion is missing. Of 25,000 to 35,000 clones in the sample, around nine tenths were seen once. Sequenced sample: CD8+ T cells sorted from blood. The receptors derive from an adult with rheumatoid arthritis.

V gene TRBV11-2 combines with J gene TRBJ2-7; D not certain. Trimming stripped 2 bases from V and 2 bases from J, with 4 bases between. Germline CDR1 SGHAT, CDR2 FQNNGV. The CDR3 is 12 amino acids. Written as DNA, the CDR3 is TGTGCCAGCAGCTTAACACCCTACGAGCAGTACTTC. Its translation is CASSLTPYEQYF.

This clone was detected once. The chain carries TRBV7-8 and TRBJ2-2; D is unresolved. Germline CDR1 SGHVS, CDR2 FQNEAQ. This CDR3 is built from 12 residues. V lost 5 bases to trimming and J lost 6 bases, with 7 bases between them. The CDR3 region is CASSPEAGELFF. DNA for the CDR3: TGTGCCAGCAGCCCTGAGGCCGGGGAGCTGTTTTTT.

The rearrangement uses TRBV11-3 and TRBJ2-2; 10 nucleotides agree with TRBD1. The CDR3 has 16 residues. Germline CDR1 reads SGHNT; CDR2 reads YENEEA. Losses at the gene ends were 5 bases for V and 6 bases for J; bases not matched to a gene: 9. CDR3 DNA sequence: TGTGCCAGCAGCCCATCCGGGACAGGGGTCCCCGGGGAGCTGTTTTTT. Protein sequence: CASSPSGTGVPGELFF.

The rearrangement joins TRBV2 to TRBJ1-2; D gene unclear. Trimming removed 5 bases from V and 4 bases from J, with 11 bases in between. From germline, CDR1 is SNHLY and CDR2 FYNNEI. The CDR3 runs 13 residues. In DNA, the CDR3 is TGTGCCAGCAGTCCTGTAGGCCCCTATGGCTACACCTTC. This codes for CASSPVGPYGYTF.

The V and J genes are TRBV29-1 and TRBJ1-3; D is unresolved. The ends were cut back, 1 base at V and 4 bases at J, with 8 bases in the middle. This CDR3 contains 13 residues. The germline V gene encodes CDR1 SQVTM and CDR2 ANQGSEA. The CDR3 coding sequence is TGCAGCGTTGAAGTAAGAGCGGGAAACACCATATATTTT. Its translation is CSVEVRAGNTIYF.

Remarks on this clone: Distinct nucleotide sequences in the sample also encode this CDR3. The rearrangement links TRBV27 to TRBJ2-2; D ambiguous. CDR1 is MNHEY, CDR2 SMNVEV, per germline (reference sequence). Trimming left V 1 base short and J 6 bases short, with 3 bases between. This CDR3 is 12 amino acids long. CDR3 loop: CASSLFPGELFF. CDR3 sequence (DNA): TGTGCCAGCAGTTTATTTCCCGGGGAGCTGTTTTTT.

The chain couples TRBV15 to TRBJ2-5, with 10 bases lining up with TRBD1. The end of the DNA fits TRBJ2-7 better, so the J call may be wrong. CDR3 size: 14 residues. CDR1 and CDR2 from the germline V gene are LNHNV and YYDKDF (reference sequence). CDR3 in amino acids: CATSPGQGRYEQYF. CDR3 nucleotide sequence: TGTGCCACCAGCCCGGGACAGGGGCGCTACGAGCAGTACTTC.

This clone appeared a few times. The chain combines TRBV5-4 with TRBJ2-7, with D possibly being TRBD2 (7 bases). This CDR3 is 13 amino acids long. Trimming pared 4 bases from V and 7 bases from J, leaving 15 bases between. Germline CDR1 SGHNT, CDR2 YYREEE (reference sequence). The CDR3 DNA reads as TGTGCCAGCAGCCTAGAGGGGGGGTCGGAGCAGTACTTC. This translates into CASSLEGGSEQYF.

The rearrangement joins TRBV5-1 to TRBJ1-1, with 9 bases that match TRBD1. The CDR3 contains 15 residues. Germline trimming cut 4 bases from V and 0 bases from J; bases unmatched to any gene: 4. From germline, CDR1 is SGHRS and CDR2 YFSETQ. The CDR3 sequence: CASSDDRGMNTEAFF. Here the CDR3 DNA reads TGCGCCAGCAGCGACGACAGGGGGATGAACACTGAAGCTTTCTTT.

The CDR3 protein is CASSQILAGASQETQYF. The DNA for the CDR3 is TGTGCCAGCAGCCAGATACTAGCGGGGGCCTCCCAAGAGACCCAGTACTTC. The rearrangement uses TRBV14 and TRBJ2-5, with TRBD2 identical over 11 bases. The ends lost 3 bases at V and 1 base at J; junction bases unmatched: 7. This CDR3 is 17 amino acids long. Germline V gives CDR1 SGHDN, CDR2 FVKESK.

With regard to this clone: An end of the junction differs from the germline gene, which may be a read error. This chain connects TRBV7-7 to TRBJ2-1, with D unresolved. Germline CDR1 is SSHAT and CDR2 is FNYEAQ (reference sequence). CDR3 length equals 15 residues. The CDR3 DNA is TGTGCTAGCAGCCCTGCCATGAGCTCCTACAATGAGCAGTTCTTC. It encodes CASSPAMSSYNEQFF.

The rearrangement links TRBV25-1 to TRBJ1-6; no definite D call. Germline V gene data show CDR1 as MGHDK and CDR2 as SYGVNS. Deletions cut 3 bases from V and 7 bases from J, with 10 bases between. This CDR3 contains 14 residues. CDR3 protein: CASSDYKLNSPLHF. CDR3 bases: TGTGCCAGCAGTGATTACAAGCTAAATTCACCCCTCCACTTT.

The chain employs TRBV9 and TRBJ2-6; no definite D call. CDR1 is SGDLS and CDR2 is YYNGEE in the germline V gene. V was pared by 4 bases and J by 0 bases, with 11 bases between. CDR3 length equals 16 residues. DNA for the CDR3: TGTGCCAGCAGCCCTCGTATGAACTCTGGGGCCAACGTCCTGACTTTC. Residues: CASSPRMNSGANVLTF.